This T cell receptor beta chain was profiled in a study of metastatic and nonmetastatic thyroid tumors. All patients were treatment-naive before thyroid surgery. The CDR3 runs to 15 residues. Germline CDR1 reads MNHNS; CDR2 reads SASEGT. In the original workflow: Clinicopathological groups supplied CDR3 differences that were used to build a distant-metastasis classifier for papillary thyroid cancer. MiXCR re-clonotyped the PCR reads for TCRdb. TCRdb, not the original authors, processed these V and J calls. The sample includes 10,000 to 12,000 clones, under 30% of them seen just once. Material: tumor tissue. This clonotype was sampled from a male donor with papillary thyroid cancer or a benign thyroid nodule (not recorded which). Some clones in this sample may be carry-over from other donors' samples. This chain uses TRBV6-1 with TRBJ1-5, with 7 positions matching TRBD1. The J call may be mistaken, given a closer DNA end match to TRBJ2-3. The CDR3 DNA is TGTGCCAGCAGCCCCGGACAGGTCGTCTATCAGCCCCAGTATTTT. This gives the protein CASSPGQVVYQPQYF.